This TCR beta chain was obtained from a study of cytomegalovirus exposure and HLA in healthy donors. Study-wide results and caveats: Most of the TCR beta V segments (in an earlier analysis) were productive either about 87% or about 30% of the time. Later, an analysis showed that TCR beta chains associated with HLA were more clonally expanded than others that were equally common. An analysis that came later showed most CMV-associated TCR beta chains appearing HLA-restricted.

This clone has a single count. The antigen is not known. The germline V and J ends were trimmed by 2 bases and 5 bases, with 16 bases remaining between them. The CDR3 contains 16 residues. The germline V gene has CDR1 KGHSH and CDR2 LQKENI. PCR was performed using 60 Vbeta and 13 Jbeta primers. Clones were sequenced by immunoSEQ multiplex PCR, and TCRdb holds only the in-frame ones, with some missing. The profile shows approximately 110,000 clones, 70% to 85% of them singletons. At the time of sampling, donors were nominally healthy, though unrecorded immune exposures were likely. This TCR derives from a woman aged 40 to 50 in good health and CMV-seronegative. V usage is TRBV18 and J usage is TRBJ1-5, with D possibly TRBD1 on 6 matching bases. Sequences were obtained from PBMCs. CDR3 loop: CASSPAGGEGYQPQHF. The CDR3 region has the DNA TGTGCCAGCTCACCAGCTGGGGGCGAAGGGTATCAGCCCCAGCATTTT.